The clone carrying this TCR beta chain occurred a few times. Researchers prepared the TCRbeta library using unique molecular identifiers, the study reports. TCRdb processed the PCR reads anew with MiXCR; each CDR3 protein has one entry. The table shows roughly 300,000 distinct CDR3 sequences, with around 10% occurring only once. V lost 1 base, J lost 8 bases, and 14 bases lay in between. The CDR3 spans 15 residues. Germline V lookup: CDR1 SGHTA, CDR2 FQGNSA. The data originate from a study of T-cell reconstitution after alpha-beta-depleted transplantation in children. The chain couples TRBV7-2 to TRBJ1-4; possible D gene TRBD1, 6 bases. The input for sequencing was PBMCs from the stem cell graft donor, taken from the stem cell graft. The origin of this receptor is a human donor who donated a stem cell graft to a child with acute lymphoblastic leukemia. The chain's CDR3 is CASSLDRGLREKLFF. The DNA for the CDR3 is TGTGCCAGCAGCTTAGATCGGGGGCTAAGGGAAAAACTGTTTTTT.